This T cell receptor beta chain emerged from a study of cytomegalovirus exposure and HLA in healthy donors. General observations from the study: Several of the most significant clusters appeared linked to common viral pathogens, based on a later analysis. The study found most TCR sequences rare, yet found some public TCRs in many donors.

Both 60 Vbeta primers and 13 Jbeta primers went into the PCR. Assay used: immunoSEQ multiplex PCR; TCRdb lists only in-frame clones, some missing. The sample includes about 160,000 clones, around 74% of them seen just once. Donors showed nominal health when sampled, although they likely had unrecorded immune exposures. Comment on this clone: Its target is not known.

CDR1 is SGHNT and CDR2 is YENEEA in the germline V gene. The CDR3 extends over 14 amino acids. V dropped 5 bases and J dropped 2; count of bases not matched to a gene: 4. The chain couples TRBV11-3 to TRBJ1-1; TRBD1 agrees at 8 bases. The sample taken for sequencing was PBMCs. The sequence was obtained from a female donor in good health and CMV-seronegative. In DNA form, the CDR3 reads TGTGCCAGCAGCAACAGGGGGGGAAACACTGAAGCTTTCTTT. Protein: CASSNRGGNTEAFF.